The count of the clone carrying this TCR beta chain is one. This record comes from a study of CD8 T cells in Susac syndrome. Reverse transcription of roughly 0.45 to 1 ug RNA used random hexamers. TCRdb independently ran MiXCR on the immunoSEQ multiplex PCR reads; one entry per CDR3 protein. Of roughly 120,000 distinct CDR3 sequences listed, over 85% are singletons. The sequence was collected from a human donor with multiple sclerosis. Sequences were obtained from CD8+ T cells from PBMCs.

CDR3 in DNA: TGCAGCGTTCCCTCGGACAGGATGGCCTCTGGCTACACCTTC. It translates to CSVPSDRMASGYTF. This chain links TRBV29-1 with TRBJ1-2, with 7 positions matching TRBD1. The V gene's germline CDR1 is SQVTM and CDR2 ANQGSEA. The length of the CDR3 is 14 residues. V trimming: 5 bases; J trimming: 7 bases; junction bases outside the gene matches: 13. The whole variable domain, remainder taken from reference TRBV29-1 and TRBJ1-2, is SAVISQKPSRDICQRGTSLTIQCQVDSQVTMMFWYRQQPGQSLTLIATANQGSEATYESGFVIDKFPISRPNLTFSTLTVSNMSPEDSSIYLCSVPSDRMASGYTFGSGTRLTVV.